This T cell receptor (beta chain) was documented in a study of T-cell reconstitution after alpha-beta-depleted transplantation in children. This clonotype occurred many times. This CDR3 is built from 13 residues. Trimming cost V 0 bases and J 4 bases, with 6 bases left between them. Germline-derived CDR1 and CDR2 are SEHNR and FQNEAQ (reference sequence). Library preparation (for TCRbeta) was performed with unique molecular identifiers. Each CDR3 protein gets one entry after TCRdb re-called the PCR reads with MiXCR. The sample has 200,000 to 250,000 distinct CDR3 sequences, over 9.5% seen once; the top ten hold about 4.9%.

Source: PBMCs from the stem cell graft donor, taken from the stem cell graft. The sequence was obtained from a human donor who donated a stem cell graft to a child with SCID. The chain combines TRBV7-9 with TRBJ1-2; D remains unclear. The CDR3 coding sequence is TGTGCCAGCAGCTTAGCCGGCCGCTATGGCTACACCTTC. Protein product: CASSLAGRYGYTF.